This entry lists 12 T cell receptor beta chains sequenced from one sample in a study of cytomegalovirus exposure and HLA in healthy donors. Researchers ran the PCR with 60 Vbeta and 13 Jbeta primers. Clones were sequenced by immunoSEQ multiplex PCR, and TCRdb holds only the in-frame ones, with some missing. The sample lists more than 200,000 clones; 70% to 85% were seen once. Sequencing was done on a sample of PBMCs. The receptors shown here come from a girl aged 2 to 9 in good health and CMV-seronegative.

The rearrangement links TRBV2 to TRBJ1-2; D remains ambiguous. Per germline, CDR1 SNHLY and CDR2 FYNNEI. Trimming stripped 6 bases from V and 3 bases from J, with 11 bases between. The CDR3 loop spans 13 amino acids. Written as DNA, the CDR3 is TGTGCCAGCAGCGGAAGGAGGGACTATGGCTACACCTTC. Its translation: CASSGRRDYGYTF.

V usage is TRBV4-1 and J usage is TRBJ2-6; no clear D. This CDR3 comprises 14 residues. V dropped 3 bases and J dropped 2 bases, with 5 bases sitting between them. CDR1 is MGHRA and CDR2 is YSYEKL in the germline V gene. CDR3 protein: CASSHTPGANVLTF. The CDR3 nucleotides are TGCGCCAGCAGCCATACTCCTGGGGCCAACGTCCTGACTTTC.

The chain combines TRBV11-3 with TRBJ1-1; D uncertain. The CDR3 is 13 residues long. Germline V gene sequence: CDR1 SGHNT, CDR2 YENEEA. Trimming removed 5 bases at V and 10 bases at J, with 17 bases between. The CDR3 reads CASSPSGEGVAFF. CDR3 in DNA: TGTGCCAGCAGCCCCTCCGGGGAAGGTGTAGCTTTCTTT.

The chain recombines TRBV10-3 with TRBJ1-1, with unresolved D. Trimming removed 0 bases at V and 3 bases at J, with 17 bases between. The CDR3 is made up of 17 amino acids. From germline, CDR1 is ENHRY and CDR2 SYGVKD. The CDR3 nucleotides read TGTGCCATCAGTGAGTCGGGAGACGCAACACCGGACACTGAAGCTTTCTTT. As protein: CAISESGDATPDTEAFF.

This clone occurred a few times. The chain links TRBV2 to TRBJ2-1; D gene unclear. V lost 1 base and J lost 8, with 9 bases in between. Germline CDR1 and CDR2: SNHLY and FYNNEI. This CDR3 is 13 amino acids long. The CDR3 coding sequence is TGTGCCAGCAGTGAAGGGGCTGGGCATGAGCAGTTCTTC. It translates to CASSEGAGHEQFF.

V usage is TRBV9 and J usage is TRBJ2-7, with 8 nucleotides matching TRBD1. The junction had 8 bases not matched to a gene; V was cut back by 0 bases and J by 3 bases. The V gene's germline CDR1 is SGDLS and CDR2 YYNGEE. The CDR3 extends over 16 amino acids. The CDR3, as DNA: TGTGCCAGCAGCGTAGGTTGGACAGGGTCCTTCTACGAGCAGTACTTC. This codes for CASSVGWTGSFYEQYF.

The chain uses TRBV9 and TRBJ2-5; a possible D gene is TRBD1 (7 bases). Looked up from germline, CDR1 is SGDLS and CDR2 is YYNGEE. Trimming cost V 4 bases and J 4 bases, with 14 bases left between them. This CDR3 is built from 14 residues. CDR3 DNA sequence: TGTGCCAGCAGCACTAGGGGGCGGGGAGAGACCCAGTACTTC. This codes for CASSTRGRGETQYF.

The chain links TRBV30 to TRBJ1-4; D possibly corresponds to TRBD1 (6 bases). The CDR3 sequence is 15 residues long. The V end was cut by 1 base, the J end by 8 bases, with 17 bases between. Germline lookup yields CDR1 GTSNPN and CDR2 SVGIG (reference sequence). The CDR3 here is CAWSDPQRTVEKLFF. CDR3 DNA: TGTGCCTGGAGTGACCCCCAAAGGACAGTCGAAAAACTGTTTTTT.

The chain recombines TRBV27 with TRBJ2-2; 15 bases are shared with TRBD2. The CDR3 sequence is 22 residues long. Germline V CDR1 and CDR2: MNHEY, SMNVEV (reference sequence). V trimming: 0 bases; J trimming: 6 bases; junction bases outside the gene matches: 17. The CDR3 nucleotides are TGTGCCAGCAGTTTATCGGAGACCGTTGGACTAGCGGGGGGGATGTTTCCCGGGGAGCTGTTTTTT. Encoded protein: CASSLSETVGLAGGMFPGELFF.

The chain is built from TRBV2 and TRBJ2-2; D ambiguous. The germline V gene has CDR1 SNHLY and CDR2 FYNNEI. The length of the CDR3 is 11 residues. CDR3 in DNA: TGTGTCATCCTACTCGGCGGGGAGCTGTTTTTT. It specifies CVILLGGELFF.

The CDR3 coding sequence is TGTGCCAGCAGCTTATACCTGCTAGCGGTCTACAATGAGCAGTTCTTC. It encodes CASSLYLLAVYNEQFF. The chain couples TRBV7-9 to TRBJ2-1; 7 nucleotides agree with TRBD2. J gave up 3 bases and V 2 bases, and 7 bases lay outside the gene matches. The CDR3 loop spans 16 amino acids. Germline V lookup: CDR1 SEHNR, CDR2 FQNEAQ (reference sequence). Supplemented by reference TRBV7-9 and TRBJ2-1, the full variable domain reads DTGVSQNPRHKITKRGQNVTFRCDPISEHNRLYWYRQTLGQGPEFLTYFQNEAQLEKSRLLSDRFSAERPKGSFSTLEIQRTEQGDSAMYLCASSLYLLAVYNEQFFGPGTRLTVL.

This chain connects TRBV6-5 to TRBJ2-2; D is unresolved. The CDR3 runs to 13 residues. Trimming stripped 8 bases from V and 1 base from J, with 8 bases between. CDR1 MNHEY and CDR2 SVGAGI come from the germline V gene. The CDR3 loop is CASLRLNTGELFF. The CDR3 DNA reads as TGTGCCAGCTTGCGGTTGAACACCGGGGAGCTGTTTTTT.